A single sample is the source of the 18 T cell receptor beta chains below, sequenced in a study of T cells expressing NK-cell markers. From its re-call of the 5' RACE reads, TCRdb lists each CDR3 protein once, without DNA. This sample's table reports about 400,000 distinct CDR3 sequences. Sequenced material: blood T cells: a sorted CD56 or NKG2C T cell subset, CD4+ or CD8+ T cells, or bulk PBMC T cells (not recorded which). These TCRs come from a woman in her 50s in good health.

The genes are TRBV4-1 and TRBJ1-1. Germline V gene lookup returns CDR1 MGHRA and CDR2 YSYEKL. The CDR3 contains 13 residues. Here the CDR3 reads CASSQILADEAFF.

The CDR3 spells CASIGGLISEAFF. The chain combines TRBV19 with TRBJ1-1; the TRBD1 assignment by TCRdb is unverifiable without DNA. This CDR3 contains 13 residues. CDR1 and CDR2 (germline): LNHDA, SQIVND (reference sequence).

This rearrangement joins TRBV18 to TRBJ2-2; TCRdb reports TRBD2, a call that lacks DNA to check it against. Germline-derived CDR1 and CDR2 are KGHSH and LQKENI. CDR3 length: 15 residues. CDR3 in amino acids: CASSPTSGRPGELFF.

The chain employs TRBV7-9 and TRBJ2-1; the D call of TRBD1 rests on TCRdb alone, since no DNA is present to check it. Looked up from germline, CDR1 is SEHNR and CDR2 is FQNEAQ (reference sequence). The CDR3 is made up of 14 amino acids. The CDR3 here is CASSASTPDNEQFF.

This sequence joins TRBV2 and TRBJ1-4; the TRBD1 assignment by TCRdb is unverifiable without DNA. CDR1 and CDR2 from the germline V gene are SNHLY and FYNNEI. CDR3 length equals 15 residues. The CDR3 loop reads CASSQTGATNEKLFF.

The chain has TRBV6-2 or TRBV6-3 and TRBJ1-5; TCRdb's D gene call, TRBD1, goes unchecked for lack of DNA. The germline gives CDR1 MNHEY, CDR2 SVGEGT. CDR3 length: 14 amino acids. This CDR3 reads CASSLTGLREPQHF.

The rearrangement links TRBV11-2 to TRBJ2-1; TCRdb picks TRBD2, but there is no DNA to check that call. The CDR3 has 16 residues. Per germline, CDR1 SGHAT and CDR2 FQNNGV. The CDR3 sequence is CASSFGTSGKDNEQFF. The variable domain in full, completed from reference TRBV11-2 and TRBJ2-1, reads EAGVAQSPRYKIIEKRQSVAFWCNPISGHATLYWYQQILGQGPKLLIQFQNNGVVDDSQLPKDRFSAERLKGVDSTLKIQPAKLEDSAVYLCASSFGTSGKDNEQFFGPGTRLTVL.

The chain recombines TRBV12-3 or TRBV12-4 with TRBJ2-5; TCRdb's D call of TRBD2 is untestable without DNA. CDR3 length equals 15 residues. Here the CDR3 reads CASRLGLAGRETQYF.

The chain employs TRBV2 and TRBJ1-1. The CDR3 length is 13 residues. CDR1 and CDR2 from the germline V gene are SNHLY and FYNNEI. The CDR3 spells CASKAPMNTEAFF.

The chain carries TRBV9 and TRBJ2-3. The CDR3 is 16 amino acids. CDR1 is SGDLS, CDR2 YYNGEE, per germline. The CDR3 sequence: CASNCSGTPGTDTQYF.

The chain links TRBV19 to TRBJ1-1; TCRdb calls TRBD1, which cannot be checked without DNA. Germline lookup yields CDR1 LNHDA and CDR2 SQIVND (reference sequence). This CDR3 spans 14 amino acids. Here the CDR3 reads CASKGQGLGTEAFF. Based on the CDR3 plus reference TRBV19 and TRBJ1-1, the full variable domain is DGGITQSPKYLFRKEGQNVTLSCEQNLNHDAMYWYRQDPGQGLRLIYYSQIVNDFQKGDIAEGYSVSREKKESFPLTVTSAQKNPTAFYLCASKGQGLGTEAFFGQGTRLTVV.

V is TRBV5-5 and J is TRBJ1-2; no DNA is available, so the TRBD1 call from TCRdb remains unchecked. Germline V CDR1 and CDR2: SGHKS, YYEKEE (reference sequence). The CDR3 length is 15 residues. CDR3 sequence reads: CASSYRQAGNYGYTF.

The rearrangement joins TRBV7-8 to TRBJ2-7; TCRdb's D gene call, TRBD1, goes unchecked for lack of DNA. The CDR3 runs 16 residues. CDR1 and CDR2 (germline): SGHVS, FQNEAQ. CDR3 in amino acids: CASSHQWDRGQVEQYF.

V is TRBV11-2 and J is TRBJ2-2. Germline CDR1 SGHAT, CDR2 FQNNGV. This CDR3 region has 13 residues. The CDR3 sequence: CASSLKSPGELFF.

This chain uses TRBV4-1 with TRBJ2-2; as DNA is missing, the TRBD2 call by TCRdb cannot be tested. The CDR3 has 18 residues. The germline CDR1 and CDR2 sequences are MGHRA and YSYEKL. The CDR3 sequence: CASSPQGSTSGSTGELFF.

V and J are TRBV6-1 and TRBJ1-1; absent DNA, TCRdb's TRBD1 call cannot be checked. The CDR3 is 14 residues long. Germline CDR1 reads MNHNS; CDR2 reads SASEGT. The CDR3 is CASSEVIYRTEAFF.

This chain joins TRBV12-3 or TRBV12-4 and TRBJ1-2; the TCRdb call, TRBD1, lacks DNA for checking. The CDR3 covers 15 residues. Here the CDR3 reads CASSPRGGQFRGYTF.

The gene calls are TRBV5-1 and TRBJ2-2; the D call of TRBD2 rests on TCRdb alone, since no DNA is present to check it. Looked up from germline, CDR1 is SGHRS and CDR2 is YFSETQ. The CDR3 loop spans 18 amino acids. The CDR3 sequence: CASSPRTSGSSSAGELFF.